Listed below are T cell receptor beta chains from one sample, sequenced in a study of control samples from healthy donors and cancer patients. The table came from immunoSEQ multiplex PCR; TCRdb's copy has only in-frame clones and leaves some out. The sample holds fewer than 250,000 clones, 91% seen once. The sample taken for sequencing was blood. The receptors derive from a man between 25 and 39 years old in good health. CDR3s include the opening cysteine and the closing phenylalanine or tryptophan. Fields, in order: D gene, clone size, V gene, J gene, CDR3 DNA, CDR3 protein. D genes are given only for firm matches. Some rows mark clone size as missing; the rest say once, few, many or name a class of expanded clone.

d_call: TRBD1
clone_size: NA
v_call: TRBV28
j_call: TRBJ1-5
cdr3_nt: TGTGCCAGCAAGCCAGGACAGGGAAATCAGCCCCAGCATTTT
cdr3_aa: CASKPGQGNQPQHF

d_call: NA
clone_size: NA
v_call: TRBV4-2
j_call: TRBJ1-3
cdr3_nt: TGTGCCAGCAGCCAAGATTACTTTCGCGGAAACACCATATATTTT
cdr3_aa: CASSQDYFRGNTIYF

d_call: NA
clone_size: NA
v_call: TRBV7-7
j_call: TRBJ2-2
cdr3_nt: TGTGCCAGCAGCTTAGCGGGGGCGAGCACCGGGGAGCTGTTTTTT
cdr3_aa: CASSLAGASTGELFF

d_call: NA
clone_size: NA
v_call: TRBV3-1/TRBV3-2
j_call: TRBJ2-1
cdr3_nt: TGTGCCAGCAGCCTGGAGCCAGCGGCCTACAATGAGCAGTTCTTC
cdr3_aa: CASSLEPAAYNEQFF

d_call: TRBD2
clone_size: NA
v_call: TRBV7-6
j_call: TRBJ2-3
cdr3_nt: TGTGCCAGCAGCTCACTAGGACTAGTCACAGATACGCAGTATTTT
cdr3_aa: CASSSLGLVTDTQYF

d_call: NA
clone_size: once
v_call: TRBV3-1/TRBV3-2
j_call: TRBJ1-3
cdr3_nt: TGTGCCAGCAGCCCTTGGGACGCGGGAGCTGGAAACACCATATATTTT
cdr3_aa: CASSPWDAGAGNTIYF

d_call: NA
clone_size: once
v_call: TRBV7-9
j_call: TRBJ1-1
cdr3_nt: TGTGCCAGCAGCTTAGGGAGTACTGAAGCTTTCTTT
cdr3_aa: CASSLGSTEAFF

d_call: NA
clone_size: NA
v_call: TRBV6-4
j_call: TRBJ2-7
cdr3_nt: TGTGCCAGCAGTGACGTACTAGCCACCTACGAGCAGTACTTC
cdr3_aa: CASSDVLATYEQYF

d_call: TRBD2
clone_size: NA
v_call: TRBV3-1/TRBV3-2
j_call: TRBJ2-1
cdr3_nt: TGTGCCAGCAGCCAAGTGCGGGGGAGCTACAATGAGCAGTTCTTC
cdr3_aa: CASSQVRGSYNEQFF

d_call: TRBD1
clone_size: NA
v_call: TRBV19
j_call: TRBJ1-5
cdr3_nt: TGTGCCAGTACAAACCCTGGGACAGGGGGGAATCAGCCCCAGCATTTT
cdr3_aa: CASTNPGTGGNQPQHF

d_call: NA
clone_size: NA
v_call: TRBV10-1
j_call: TRBJ2-7
cdr3_nt: TGCGCCAGCAGTGTGGGCAGGGGGGTAACCTACGAGCAGTACTTC
cdr3_aa: CASSVGRGVTYEQYF

d_call: TRBD1
clone_size: NA
v_call: TRBV27
j_call: TRBJ1-5
cdr3_nt: TGTGCCAGCAGGCCGGACAGGGGAGGGAATCAGCCCCAGCATTTT
cdr3_aa: CASRPDRGGNQPQHF

d_call: NA
clone_size: NA
v_call: TRBV9
j_call: TRBJ1-4
cdr3_nt: TGTGCCAGCAGCACCCAAGGGACGGTTAATGAAAAACTGTTTTTT
cdr3_aa: CASSTQGTVNEKLFF

d_call: NA
clone_size: NA
v_call: TRBV30
j_call: TRBJ1-4
cdr3_nt: TGTGCCTGCCCAGTGGTCAACGGGGGGGGAAAACTGTTTTTT
cdr3_aa: CACPVVNGGGKLFF

d_call: NA
clone_size: NA
v_call: TRBV24-1
j_call: TRBJ2-3
cdr3_nt: TGTGCCACCAGTGATTTGCGCGCGGGTGAACGAGATACGCAGTATTTT
cdr3_aa: CATSDLRAGERDTQYF

d_call: NA
clone_size: NA
v_call: TRBV7-3
j_call: TRBJ1-6
cdr3_nt: TGTGCCAGCAGCTTACAGGGGCCCTATAATTCACCCCTCCACTTT
cdr3_aa: CASSLQGPYNSPLHF

d_call: NA
clone_size: NA
v_call: TRBV6-1
j_call: TRBJ1-3
cdr3_nt: TGTGCCAGCAGTGCCGGCCGGGGGGAGTCTGGAAACACCATATATTTT
cdr3_aa: CASSAGRGESGNTIYF

d_call: TRBD1
clone_size: NA
v_call: TRBV5-3
j_call: TRBJ2-2
cdr3_nt: TGTGCCAGAGAAACCAGACAGGGCGGGAACACCGGGGAGCTGTTTTTT
cdr3_aa: CARETRQGGNTGELFF

d_call: TRBD2
clone_size: NA
v_call: TRBV30
j_call: TRBJ2-1
cdr3_nt: TGTGCCTGGAGTATAGCCGTAGCGGGGGGGTCTTACAATGAGCAGTTCTTC
cdr3_aa: CAWSIAVAGGSYNEQFF

d_call: NA
clone_size: few
v_call: TRBV7-2
j_call: TRBJ1-3
cdr3_nt: TGTGCCAGCAGCTTAAAAGGGAGGAGGCAGTACTCTGGAAACACCATATATTTT
cdr3_aa: CASSLKGRRQYSGNTIYF

d_call: TRBD2
clone_size: NA
v_call: TRBV5-1
j_call: TRBJ2-3
cdr3_nt: TGCGCCAGCAGTTGGACTAGCGGGGGGGCGGGAGATACGCAGTATTTT
cdr3_aa: CASSWTSGGAGDTQYF

d_call: TRBD1
clone_size: NA
v_call: TRBV6-7
j_call: TRBJ1-2
cdr3_nt: TGTGCCAGCAGTTTACGACAGGGCCGCTATGGCTACACCTTC
cdr3_aa: CASSLRQGRYGYTF

d_call: NA
clone_size: NA
v_call: TRBV4-1
j_call: TRBJ1-2
cdr3_nt: TGCGCCAGCAGCCACGAGACAACTAACTATGGCTACACCTTC
cdr3_aa: CASSHETTNYGYTF

d_call: NA
clone_size: NA
v_call: TRBV6-4
j_call: TRBJ2-1
cdr3_nt: TGTGCCAGCACTCCGAGGGCCAGCTCCTACAATGAGCAGTTCTTC
cdr3_aa: CASTPRASSYNEQFF

d_call: NA
clone_size: NA
v_call: TRBV6-2/TRBV6-3
j_call: TRBJ2-2
cdr3_nt: TGTGCCAGCAGTTCCCAGGCTGGGGAGCTGTTTTTT
cdr3_aa: CASSSQAGELFF

d_call: TRBD2
clone_size: NA
v_call: TRBV25-1
j_call: TRBJ2-7
cdr3_nt: TGTGCCAGCACCCCTAGCGGCGGCCCTTGGGAGCAGTACTTC
cdr3_aa: CASTPSGGPWEQYF

d_call: NA
clone_size: NA
v_call: TRBV7-8
j_call: TRBJ1-2
cdr3_nt: TGTGCCAGCAGCTTAGCGGTAGGACAGAAGTTAAACTACACCTTC
cdr3_aa: CASSLAVGQKLNYTF

d_call: NA
clone_size: NA
v_call: TRBV6-5
j_call: TRBJ2-3
cdr3_nt: TGTGCCAGCACCTTAGAGGGGGTAGGCACAGATACGCAGTATTTT
cdr3_aa: CASTLEGVGTDTQYF

d_call: TRBD2
clone_size: NA
v_call: TRBV10-2
j_call: TRBJ2-1
cdr3_nt: TGCGCCAGCAACAGCGGGGGGCTCTACAATGAGCAGTTCTTC
cdr3_aa: CASNSGGLYNEQFF

d_call: NA
clone_size: NA
v_call: TRBV10-2
j_call: TRBJ1-6
cdr3_nt: TGCGCCAGTGCAATCAGGGATGATTCACCCCTCCACTTT
cdr3_aa: CASAIRDDSPLHF

d_call: NA
clone_size: NA
v_call: TRBV7-8
j_call: TRBJ2-5
cdr3_nt: TGTGCCAGCAGCTTAGTTCGGACAGATCCTCGAGAGACCCAGTACTTC
cdr3_aa: CASSLVRTDPRETQYF

d_call: TRBD2
clone_size: NA
v_call: TRBV7-9
j_call: TRBJ2-3
cdr3_nt: TGTGCCAGCAGCTTAAGCGGGGGGGCCTCAGATACGCAGTATTTT
cdr3_aa: CASSLSGGASDTQYF

d_call: NA
clone_size: once
v_call: TRBV5-1
j_call: TRBJ1-5
cdr3_nt: TGCGCCAGCAGCTTGGCCTCCGGGTTTTATCAGCCCCAGCATTTT
cdr3_aa: CASSLASGFYQPQHF

d_call: NA
clone_size: NA
v_call: TRBV6-1
j_call: TRBJ1-4
cdr3_nt: TGTGCCAGCAGTGAAGCGGGCCTAAACGGCGGAAAACTGTTTTTT
cdr3_aa: CASSEAGLNGGKLFF

d_call: NA
clone_size: NA
v_call: TRBV7-6
j_call: TRBJ2-2
cdr3_nt: TGTGCCAGCAGCACTCCCCAGGCCGGGCCCGGGGAGCTGTTTTTT
cdr3_aa: CASSTPQAGPGELFF

d_call: TRBD1
clone_size: few
v_call: TRBV4-1
j_call: TRBJ2-5
cdr3_nt: TGCGCCAGCAGCCAAGATCACCAGGGGGTGGTGACCCAGTACTTC
cdr3_aa: CASSQDHQGVVTQYF

d_call: NA
clone_size: NA
v_call: TRBV5-1
j_call: TRBJ1-1
cdr3_nt: TGCGCCAGCAGAGGATTCAGGGTCGGGGACACTGAAGCTTTCTTT
cdr3_aa: CASRGFRVGDTEAFF

d_call: NA
clone_size: NA
v_call: TRBV19
j_call: TRBJ1-4
cdr3_nt: TGTGCCAGTAGTATTCTCCCAGGGTTTACAACTAATGAAAAACTGTTTTTT
cdr3_aa: CASSILPGFTTNEKLFF

d_call: NA
clone_size: NA
v_call: TRBV14
j_call: TRBJ1-2
cdr3_nt: TGTGCCAGCAGCCAAGATCGGGGCTGGGGCTACACCTTC
cdr3_aa: CASSQDRGWGYTF

d_call: TRBD2
clone_size: NA
v_call: TRBV2
j_call: TRBJ2-1
cdr3_nt: TGTGCCAGCAGTGGCAGCGGGGGGGTCTACAATGAGCAGTTCTTC
cdr3_aa: CASSGSGGVYNEQFF

d_call: TRBD1
clone_size: NA
v_call: TRBV30
j_call: TRBJ2-1
cdr3_nt: TGTGCCTGGAGTGCCGCCGGGACAGGGGCCCTAGGGGAGCAGTTCTTC
cdr3_aa: CAWSAAGTGALGEQFF

d_call: NA
clone_size: NA
v_call: TRBV7-9
j_call: TRBJ1-6
cdr3_nt: TGTGCCAGCAGCTTAGCGGGGTGGGATTCACCCCTCCACTTT
cdr3_aa: CASSLAGWDSPLHF

d_call: NA
clone_size: NA
v_call: TRBV23-1
j_call: TRBJ2-3
cdr3_nt: TGCGCCAGCAGTCCACCCACAGATACGCAGTATTTT
cdr3_aa: CASSPPTDTQYF

d_call: NA
clone_size: NA
v_call: TRBV5-1
j_call: TRBJ2-7
cdr3_nt: TGCGCCAGCAGCCCTGGGCAAGGGAATGGTGCATACGAGCAGTACTTC
cdr3_aa: CASSPGQGNGAYEQYF

d_call: NA
clone_size: NA
v_call: TRBV9
j_call: TRBJ1-5
cdr3_nt: TGTGCCAGCAGCCGAGAATCAAGGGAGCCCCAGCATTTT
cdr3_aa: CASSRESREPQHF

d_call: NA
clone_size: NA
v_call: TRBV6-5
j_call: TRBJ2-7
cdr3_nt: TGTGCCAGCAGCACCGGGGCGAGCCCAGCCTACGAGCAGTACTTC
cdr3_aa: CASSTGASPAYEQYF

d_call: NA
clone_size: NA
v_call: TRBV29-1
j_call: TRBJ1-2
cdr3_nt: TGCAGCGTTTCCCCCCGGGACTATGGCTACACCTTC
cdr3_aa: CSVSPRDYGYTF

d_call: NA
clone_size: NA
v_call: TRBV2
j_call: TRBJ2-7
cdr3_nt: TGTGCCAGCAGTGAAGCCGGCTACGAGCAGTACTTC
cdr3_aa: CASSEAGYEQYF

d_call: NA
clone_size: NA
v_call: TRBV9
j_call: TRBJ1-2
cdr3_nt: TGTGCCAGCAGCAACACACCACAGGGCTATGGCTACACCTTC
cdr3_aa: CASSNTPQGYGYTF

d_call: NA
clone_size: NA
v_call: TRBV6-5
j_call: TRBJ2-7
cdr3_nt: TGTGCCAGCAGCCCAGGACAGACCTACGAGCAGTACTTC
cdr3_aa: CASSPGQTYEQYF

d_call: TRBD1
clone_size: NA
v_call: TRBV7-3
j_call: TRBJ2-2
cdr3_nt: TGTGCCAGCAGCTTATTTCAGGGGGCGAACACCGGGGAGCTGTTTTTT
cdr3_aa: CASSLFQGANTGELFF

d_call: NA
clone_size: NA
v_call: TRBV29-1
j_call: TRBJ2-5
cdr3_nt: TGCAGCGTTGACTCGGGATCGTCGGAGACCCAGTACTTC
cdr3_aa: CSVDSGSSETQYF

d_call: NA
clone_size: NA
v_call: TRBV19
j_call: TRBJ1-3
cdr3_nt: TGTGCCAGTAGTATCGCAGGGAACTCTGGAAACACCATATATTTT
cdr3_aa: CASSIAGNSGNTIYF